Reported below is one T cell receptor beta chain. Its specificity is unknown. A junction boundary mismatches the germline segment, possibly from a read error. Unsorted bulk tissue, roughly 20-32 mg of it, served as the source for co-extraction of RNA and DNA. Chronic HBV infection, untreated so far, was present in the patients. The sample is drawn from a study of tumor-infiltrating lymphocytes in primary liver carcinoma. On the study more broadly: The patients, men and women alike, were aged 30 to 69 years. The study, taken as a whole, reports: No more than about 8-24% of top clones could be seen in all five tumor regions.

CDR3 size: 15 residues. The germline gives CDR1 SGHAT, CDR2 FQNNGV. A primer matching the constant region was used to make TCR beta cDNA from approximately 520 ng of total RNA. Three nested multiplex PCR rounds, a slightly modified ARM-PCR, produced the libraries for TCR beta. Use of TRBV1-TRBV30 forward primers with a C-beta reverse primer characterized the first two PCR rounds, which lasted 10 cycles each. One entry per CDR3 protein results from TCRdb running MiXCR on the multiplex PCR reads. The table includes approximately 110,000 distinct CDR3 sequences, 60% to 70% detected once. The sequence derives from a woman aged 60-70 years with primary liver carcinoma and hepatitis B virus infection. The sequencing input was liver tumor tissue from sampling region 1. Sample subset: tumor region T1, superior pole. The chain uses TRBV11-2 and TRBJ1-1, with TRBD1 identical over 12 bases. The CDR3 DNA follows: TGTACCAGCAGGGGGACAGGGGGCAAGGGCACTGAAGCTTTCTTT. Residues: CTSRGTGGKGTEAFF.